Listed below are T cell receptor beta chains from one sample, sequenced in a study of OX40 agonist ivuxolimab in advanced cancers. Profiled with immunoSEQ multiplex PCR; TCRdb holds only in-frame clones, not every one. Among some 50,000 clones listed, about 89% were seen once. The input for sequencing was CD4+ or CD8+ T cells sorted from blood, taken in a trial of the OX40 agonist ivuxolimab. These receptors were taken from an adult with an advanced solid tumor such as melanoma, head and neck, liver or kidney cancer. Each CDR3 is given with its conserved first and last residue. D genes are given only for firm matches. Size is omitted from some rows. Given values are once, few, many or a class for expanded clones.

size	D	length	V	J	CDR3	DNA
.	.	14	TRBV4-3	TRBJ2-3	CASSPDLGADTQYF	TGCGCCAGCAGCCCCGATTTGGGGGCAGATACGCAGTATTTT
.	TRBD2	16	TRBV5-1	TRBJ2-1	CASSLPSGTSSNEQFF	TGCGCCAGCAGCTTACCGTCTGGGACTAGCAGTAATGAGCAGTTCTTC
.	.	15	TRBV4-3	TRBJ1-3	CASSQAVSSGNTIYF	TGCGCCAGCAGCCAAGCAGTGAGCTCTGGAAACACCATATATTTT
.	.	12	TRBV28	TRBJ1-4	CASSLVLEKLFF	TGTGCCAGCAGTTTAGTGCTGGAAAAACTGTTTTTT
.	TRBD2	16	TRBV2	TRBJ2-7	CASSDGLAGDAYEQYF	TGTGCCAGCAGCGACGGACTAGCGGGGGACGCCTACGAGCAGTACTTC
.	TRBD1	15	TRBV2	TRBJ2-7	CASSVERDRHYEQYF	TGTGCCAGCAGCGTCGAACGGGACAGACACTACGAGCAGTACTTC
.	TRBD2	15	TRBV27	TRBJ2-5	CASSFLAGGQETQYF	TGTGCCAGCAGTTTCCTAGCGGGGGGGCAAGAGACCCAGTACTTC
.	.	14	TRBV18	TRBJ1-2	CASSPTGTEYGYTF	TGTGCCAGCTCACCAACAGGGACGGAATATGGCTACACCTTC
.	.	11	TRBV6-6	TRBJ1-1	CASRGETEAFF	TGTGCCAGCAGGGGGGAGACTGAAGCTTTCTTT
.	.	15	TRBV28	TRBJ1-1	CASITRAGLNTEAFF	TGTGCCAGCATCACGAGGGCCGGGTTGAACACTGAAGCTTTCTTT
.	.	14	TRBV5-1	TRBJ2-7	CASSWTGTGYEQYF	TGCGCCAGCAGCTGGACCGGGACCGGCTACGAGCAGTACTTC
.	.	14	TRBV28	TRBJ2-1	CASSSPGVANEQFF	TGTGCCAGCAGTTCCCCGGGAGTGGCAAATGAGCAGTTCTTC
.	TRBD1	17	TRBV9	TRBJ2-5	CASSAGRGTGPGETQYF	TGTGCCAGCAGCGCAGGAAGGGGGACAGGGCCTGGGGAGACCCAGTACTTC
.	TRBD2	16	TRBV11-2	TRBJ2-3	CASSSGLAAYTDTQYF	TGTGCCAGCAGCTCAGGACTAGCGGCCTACACAGATACGCAGTATTTT
.	TRBD2	16	TRBV27	TRBJ2-1	CASSFQLSGRNNEQFF	TGTGCCAGCAGTTTCCAATTGAGCGGGAGAAACAATGAGCAGTTCTTC
.	TRBD1	15	TRBV7-9	TRBJ2-1	CASSFTGGRDNEQFF	TGTGCCAGCAGCTTTACAGGGGGCAGGGACAATGAGCAGTTCTTC
.	.	14	TRBV7-9	TRBJ2-1	CASSLLSVLGEQFF	TGTGCCAGCAGCCTCCTGAGTGTTCTTGGGGAGCAGTTCTTC
once	.	15	TRBV28	TRBJ2-1	CASSLAIAAYNEQFF	TGTGCCAGCAGTTTGGCTATAGCGGCCTACAATGAGCAGTTCTTC
.	TRBD2	19	TRBV6-1	TRBJ2-4	CASSGKREDEEGAKNIQYF	TGTGCCAGCAGTGGAAAGCGGGAGGACGAAGAGGGAGCCAAAAACATTCAGTACTTC
.	.	14	TRBV9	TRBJ2-5	CASSVNGDKETQYF	TGTGCCAGCAGCGTAAACGGGGACAAAGAGACCCAGTACTTC
.	TRBD2	15	TRBV4-1	TRBJ2-3	CASSPRLGGADTQYF	TGCGCCAGCAGCCCCCGTTTGGGGGGGGCAGATACGCAGTATTTT
.	TRBD1	15	TRBV28	TRBJ2-7	CASSFPGQGLHEQYF	TGTGCCAGCAGTTTCCCGGGACAGGGGTTGCACGAGCAGTACTTC
.	.	13	TRBV7-8	TRBJ2-5	CASSPTGLETQYF	TGTGCCAGCAGCCCCACAGGGTTGGAGACCCAGTACTTC
.	.	15	TRBV5-4	TRBJ2-1	CASSLDLGSYNEQFF	TGTGCCAGCAGCTTGGACCTCGGCTCCTACAATGAGCAGTTCTTC
.	TRBD2	14	TRBV9	TRBJ2-3	CASSPLATTDTQYF	TGTGCCAGCAGCCCACTAGCGACCACAGATACGCAGTATTTT
few	.	14	TRBV5-1	TRBJ1-2	CASSLLRPGYGYTF	TGCGCCAGCAGCTTGCTACGTCCGGGCTATGGCTACACCTTC
.	.	12	TRBV6-1	TRBJ2-7	CASRGLHYEQYF	TGTGCCAGCAGGGGGCTTCACTACGAGCAGTACTTC
.	.	18	TRBV4-3	TRBJ2-2	CASSQDGAWQRSTGELFF	TGCGCCAGCAGCCAAGATGGTGCCTGGCAGCGGAGCACCGGGGAGCTGTTTTTT
.	.	15	TRBV13	TRBJ1-1	CASSLGRVGNTEAFF	TGTGCCAGCAGCTTAGGCCGGGTAGGGAACACTGAAGCTTTCTTT
.	.	13	TRBV27	TRBJ1-6	CASTRGFNSPLHF	TGTGCCAGCACGAGGGGGTTCAATTCACCCCTCCACTTT
.	.	11	TRBV30	TRBJ2-2	CAWIWSGELFF	TGTGCCTGGATTTGGTCCGGGGAGCTGTTTTTT
.	.	14	TRBV7-9	TRBJ2-1	CASSLGNSYNEQFF	TGTGCCAGCAGCTTAGGGAACTCTTACAATGAGCAGTTCTTC
.	.	13	TRBV6-6	TRBJ2-7	CASSRVVSYEQYF	TGTGCCAGCAGTCGAGTAGTCAGCTACGAGCAGTACTTC
.	.	14	TRBV7-9	TRBJ1-1	CASSLTVRGTEAFF	TGTGCCAGCAGCTTAACAGTGAGGGGCACTGAAGCTTTCTTT
.	TRBD1	17	TRBV19	TRBJ2-3	CASSIDPSEGAEDTQYF	TGTGCCAGTAGTATAGATCCTTCCGAGGGGGCAGAAGATACGCAGTATTTT
.	.	17	TRBV11-1	TRBJ2-1	CATQRGGPTAYYNEQFF	TGTGCCACCCAGAGGGGGGGCCCCACAGCCTACTACAATGAGCAGTTCTTC
.	TRBD1	14	TRBV14	TRBJ1-2	CASSHTGTAYGYTF	TGTGCCAGCAGCCACACCGGGACAGCCTATGGCTACACCTTC
.	.	13	TRBV4-1	TRBJ2-3	CASSPSEIDTQYF	TGCGCCAGCAGCCCAAGTGAGATAGATACGCAGTATTTT
once	TRBD1	17	TRBV9	TRBJ2-5	CASSEGPRDSPEKTQYF	TGTGCCAGCAGCGAAGGGCCTCGGGACAGCCCCGAAAAGACCCAGTACTTC
.	TRBD2	15	TRBV19	TRBJ2-1	CASSTSSGPHNEQFF	TGTGCCAGTAGTACCTCTAGCGGACCCCACAATGAGCAGTTCTTC
.	.	13	TRBV5-5	TRBJ1-1	CASSLDVNTEAFF	TGTGCCAGCAGCTTGGACGTGAACACTGAAGCTTTCTTT
.	TRBD1	13	TRBV5-1	TRBJ2-1	CASSTGQVFEQFF	TGCGCCAGCAGCACGGGACAGGTTTTTGAGCAGTTCTTC
.	.	16	TRBV2	TRBJ2-7	CASSGSGVSMDYEQYF	TGTGCCAGCAGTGGTAGTGGGGTGTCGATGGACTACGAGCAGTACTTC
.	.	15	TRBV5-6	TRBJ2-7	CASSSAPQATYEQYF	TGTGCCAGCAGCTCAGCCCCACAGGCCACCTACGAGCAGTACTTC
.	.	12	TRBV7-8	TRBJ2-7	CASSPTIYEQYF	TGTGCCAGCAGCCCGACGATCTACGAGCAGTACTTC
.	.	14	TRBV11-3	TRBJ2-1	CASSLLGSYNEQFF	TGTGCCAGCAGCTTATTAGGGTCCTACAATGAGCAGTTCTTC
.	TRBD1	18	TRBV28	TRBJ1-4	CASSLGDRVFEGNEKLFF	TGTGCCAGCAGTTTAGGGGACAGGGTCTTCGAGGGCAATGAAAAACTGTTTTTT
.	TRBD2	15	TRBV19	TRBJ2-7	CASSTGLASSYEQYF	TGTGCCAGTAGTACTGGACTAGCGTCCTCCTACGAGCAGTACTTC
.	TRBD1	15	TRBV6-5	TRBJ2-7	CASSYGQGFVYEQYF	TGTGCCAGCAGTTACGGACAGGGGTTTGTCTACGAGCAGTACTTC
.	TRBD2	13	TRBV7-6	TRBJ2-7	CASSPSGSYEQYF	TGTGCCAGCAGCCCTAGCGGGAGCTACGAGCAGTACTTC
.	.	13	TRBV30	TRBJ1-4	CAWSWGGGEKLFF	TGTGCCTGGAGTTGGGGAGGGGGGGAAAAACTGTTTTTT
.	.	15	TRBV7-9	TRBJ2-1	CASSLDRTTTIEQFF	TGTGCCAGCAGCCTAGATAGGACGACGACAATTGAGCAGTTCTTC
once	.	15	TRBV7-9	TRBJ2-6	CASSQQVAGANVLTF	TGTGCCAGCAGTCAACAGGTGGCTGGGGCCAACGTCCTGACTTTC
.	.	16	TRBV7-2	TRBJ2-3	CASSESGQLGADTQYF	TGTGCCAGCAGCGAGTCGGGGCAGTTAGGGGCAGATACGCAGTATTTT
.	.	14	TRBV13	TRBJ1-2	CASSFHGLNYGYTF	TGTGCCAGCAGCTTCCATGGCTTGAACTATGGCTACACCTTC
.	.	13	TRBV29-1	TRBJ2-2	CSVGGRNTGELFF	TGCAGCGTTGGTGGAAGAAACACCGGGGAGCTGTTTTTT
.	.	14	TRBV5-8	TRBJ2-7	CASSLVEGFYEQYF	TGTGCCAGCAGCTTGGTCGAGGGATTCTACGAGCAGTACTTC
.	.	15	TRBV19	TRBJ1-5	CASSISAGAWGPQHF	TGTGCCAGTAGTATATCCGCCGGGGCCTGGGGGCCCCAGCATTTT
.	.	11	TRBV6-6	TRBJ2-7	CASSYSNLWYF	TGTGCCAGCAGTTACTCGAATTTGTGGTACTTC